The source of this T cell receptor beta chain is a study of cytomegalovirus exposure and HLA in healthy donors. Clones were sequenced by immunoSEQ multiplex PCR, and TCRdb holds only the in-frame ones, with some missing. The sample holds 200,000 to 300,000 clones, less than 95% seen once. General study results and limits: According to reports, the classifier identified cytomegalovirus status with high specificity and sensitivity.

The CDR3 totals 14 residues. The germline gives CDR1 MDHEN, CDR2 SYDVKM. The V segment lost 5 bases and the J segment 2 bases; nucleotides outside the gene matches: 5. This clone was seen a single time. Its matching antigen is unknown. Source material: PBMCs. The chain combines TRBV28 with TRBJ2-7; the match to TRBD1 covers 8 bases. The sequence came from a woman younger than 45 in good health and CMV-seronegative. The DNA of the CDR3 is TGTGCCAGCAGTGGACAGGGATGGCCCTACGAGCAGTACTTC. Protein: CASSGQGWPYEQYF.